A selection of T cell receptor beta chains follows, all from one sample in a study of cytomegalovirus exposure and HLA in healthy donors. Profiling relied on immunoSEQ multiplex PCR, and the TCRdb table lists in-frame clones only, not all of them. The profile shows about 150,000 clones, around four fifths of them singletons. Sequencing was carried out using PBMCs. Source of these receptors: a woman between 25 and 40 years old in good health and CMV-seropositive. The CDR3 runs from the conserved cysteine through the conserved F or W. The order of the fields is J gene, CDR3 length, V gene, clone size, D gene, CDR3 DNA, CDR3 protein. D genes are given only for firm matches. Size tells how often a clone was seen (once, few, many) or the class of an expanded clone, and some rows leave it out.

>TRBJ1-2|14|TRBV28|once|.
TGTGCCAGCAGTTTAGGGACAATGTCCTATGGCTACACCTTC
CASSLGTMSYGYTF
>TRBJ1-2|14|TRBV19|.|.
TGTGCCAGTAGTACATTACAGGGAGACTATGGCTACACCTTC
CASSTLQGDYGYTF
>TRBJ1-1|14|TRBV7-6|.|TRBD1
TGTGCCAGCAGCTTAGCGCTTGAGGGGGCTGAAGCTTTCTTC
CASSLALEGAEAFF
>TRBJ2-2|18|TRBV28|.|TRBD2
TGTGCCAGCAGACGCTCGGGGCTAGCGGGAAAGAACACCGGGGAGCTGTTTTTT
CASRRSGLAGKNTGELFF
>TRBJ1-4|15|TRBV30|.|TRBD1
TGTGCCTGGAGTGTCGGACAGGGAGAGGGCGAAAAACTGTTTTTT
CAWSVGQGEGEKLFF
>TRBJ1-1|13|TRBV9|once|TRBD1
TGTGCCAGCACGGGACAGAGGAACACTGAAGCTTTCTTT
CASTGQRNTEAFF
>TRBJ2-7|13|TRBV6-1|.|.
TGTGCCAGCAGTGCTCCGGGGACCTACGAGCAGTACTTC
CASSAPGTYEQYF
>TRBJ2-4|12|TRBV29-1|.|TRBD2
TGCAGCGTGGAAGCGGGAGGAAACATTCAGTACTTC
CSVEAGGNIQYF
>TRBJ2-1|13|TRBV10-3|.|.
TGTGCCATCAGTGAGTCGGGCGGGGGCGAGGAGTTCTTC
CAISESGGGEEFF
>TRBJ2-1|16|TRBV5-4|few|TRBD2
TGTGCCAGCAGCTTGGGGACTAGCGGGAGCTACAATGAGCAGTTCTTC
CASSLGTSGSYNEQFF
>TRBJ1-5|14|TRBV28|once|.
TGTGCCAGCAGTTTTTTACAGGAGAATCAGCCCCAGCATTTT
CASSFLQENQPQHF
>TRBJ2-5|15|TRBV6-5|.|TRBD1
TGTGCCAGCACCCCGGACAGGGGGCGCGGGGAGACCCAGTACTTC
CASTPDRGRGETQYF
>TRBJ2-7|15|TRBV25-1|few|TRBD1
TGTGCCAGCAGTGAACCGGGACAGGGTTCCTACGAGCAGTACTTC
CASSEPGQGSYEQYF
>TRBJ2-7|15|TRBV6-6|.|.
TGTGCCAGCAGCGTCAGACCGGGATCCATCTACGAGCAGTACTTC
CASSVRPGSIYEQYF
>TRBJ1-1|11|TRBV6-5|.|.
TGTGCCAGCAGCTCCCCCTTAGAGGCTTTCTTT
CASSSPLEAFF
>TRBJ2-5|15|TRBV18|.|.
TGTGCCAGCTCTGGCTTAGCGGAGGCTCAAGAGACCCAGTACTTC
CASSGLAEAQETQYF
>TRBJ2-1|16|TRBV7-9|.|TRBD2
TGTGCCAGCAGCCCGGTCGTGGGAGGGCCCTACAATGAGCAGTTCTTC
CASSPVVGGPYNEQFF
>TRBJ2-7|14|TRBV9|.|.
TGTGCCAGCAGCGCACCTCCACTGTGGTACGAGCAGTACTTC
CASSAPPLWYEQYF
>TRBJ2-5|15|TRBV6-1|once|.
TGTGCCAGCAGTGAAAGCCGGACACCCCAAGAGACCCAGTACTTC
CASSESRTPQETQYF
>TRBJ2-5|15|TRBV7-7|once|.
TGTGCCAGCAGCTTAGAAGCAGGCAAACAGCAGACCCAGTACTTC
CASSLEAGKQQTQYF
>TRBJ2-7|15|TRBV6-1|.|TRBD1
TGTGCCAGCAGTAAACCCGGGACAGGGCCATCCGAGCAGTACTTC
CASSKPGTGPSEQYF
>TRBJ1-1|13|TRBV29-1|.|TRBD1
TGCAGCGTCTCGACAGGGGGCAACACTGAAGCTTTCTTT
CSVSTGGNTEAFF
>TRBJ2-1|10|TRBV20-1|once|.
TGCAGTGCTAGCTCGGATGAGCAGTTCTTC
CSASSDEQFF
>TRBJ1-2|13|TRBV19|.|TRBD1
TGTGCCAGCCTACAACAGGGGAGCTATGGCTACACCTTC
CASLQQGSYGYTF
>TRBJ2-5|16|TRBV10-2|few|TRBD2
TGCGCCAGCAGTGCGAGCCGGCTAGCGGTTCAAGAGACCCAGTACTTC
CASSASRLAVQETQYF
>TRBJ2-3|18|TRBV5-6|.|TRBD1
TGTGCCAGCAGCTCCGCGACAGGGGGAGTTGTCCCCGCGGATACGCAGTATTTT
CASSSATGGVVPADTQYF
>TRBJ2-5|17|TRBV9|.|TRBD2
TGTGCCAGCAGCTTCCAGATAGGAGCGGGAGTTGGGGAGACCCAGTACTTC
CASSFQIGAGVGETQYF
>TRBJ1-2|13|TRBV6-6|.|TRBD1
TGTGCCAGCAGTTCACAGGGGGCCCGTGGCTACACCTTC
CASSSQGARGYTF
>TRBJ2-7|13|TRBV6-6|.|TRBD1
TGTGCCAGCAGTCTCGACAGGGGCTACGAGCAGTACTTC
CASSLDRGYEQYF
>TRBJ2-7|16|TRBV5-1|.|.
TGCGCCAGCAAGGGGGGGGCGGCAGCGTTCTCCTACGAGCAGTACTTC
CASKGGAAAFSYEQYF
>TRBJ1-4|14|TRBV9|.|TRBD1
TGTGCCAGCAGCGCGGACAGGGCCTTTGAAAAACTGTTTTTT
CASSADRAFEKLFF
>TRBJ2-7|18|TRBV10-3|.|TRBD1
TGTGCCATCAGTGCCGCGGGACAGGGAACCTCCTACTACTACGAGCAGTACTTC
CAISAAGQGTSYYYEQYF
>TRBJ2-2|18|TRBV28|.|TRBD2
TGTGCCAGCGGCCTAGGACTAGCGGGAGTTGAGAACACCGGGGAGCTGTTTTTT
CASGLGLAGVENTGELFF
>TRBJ2-7|14|TRBV6-1|once|.
TGTGCCAGCAGAAAGACAGGGGAGGGTCGCGAGCAGTACTTC
CASRKTGEGREQYF
>TRBJ1-2|16|TRBV28|.|TRBD1
TGTGCCAGCAGTTTACCTGGGACAGAAGCTAACTATGGCTACACCTTC
CASSLPGTEANYGYTF
>TRBJ1-1|14|TRBV9|.|.
TGTGCCAGCAGCCCCAGGGCTGTGAACACTGAAGCTTTCTTT
CASSPRAVNTEAFF
>TRBJ2-7|13|TRBV7-9|few|.
TGTGCCAGCAGCCAATCAGGGGTAAGCGAGCAGTACTTC
CASSQSGVSEQYF
>TRBJ2-7|16|TRBV12-2|.|.
TGTGCAAGTCGCGGAGAAGGGACAGGTGTTTCCTACGAGCAGTACTTC
CASRGEGTGVSYEQYF
>TRBJ2-7|14|TRBV28|few|.
TGTGCCAGCAGTTTGGAGGGCCTGGGGAGGGAGCAGTACTTC
CASSLEGLGREQYF
>TRBJ2-3|16|TRBV7-2|.|.
TGTGCCAGCAGCTTAGGGGGCACCTCTAGCACAGATACGCAGTATTTT
CASSLGGTSSTDTQYF
>TRBJ2-1|15|TRBV28|.|TRBD2
TGTGCCAGCAGTTCCTCTAGCGGGGGTTACAATGAGCAGTTCTTC
CASSSSSGGYNEQFF
>TRBJ2-3|13|TRBV2|.|TRBD2
TGTGCCAGCAGTGTGACTAGCGAGGCTACGCAGTATTTT
CASSVTSEATQYF
>TRBJ1-2|14|TRBV7-2|once|.
TGTGCCAGCAGCCCCATTATTTTGCGGAGCGGCTACACCTTC
CASSPIILRSGYTF
>TRBJ1-1|13|TRBV6-4|.|.
TGTGCCAGCGCTGCCACACGTAACACTGAAGCTTTCTTT
CASAATRNTEAFF
>TRBJ2-7|13|TRBV5-6|once|.
TGTGCCAGCAGCTTTGGGGCGTTCTACGAGCAGTACTTC
CASSFGAFYEQYF
>TRBJ2-1|16|TRBV10-3|.|TRBD2
TGTGCCACAACGGGTTCCGGGCGCAGCGGGACGGATGAGCAGTTCTTC
CATTGSGRSGTDEQFF
>TRBJ2-5|13|TRBV7-2|.|.
TGTGCCAGCGGTCCGCTAGACCAAGAGACCCAGTACTTC
CASGPLDQETQYF
>TRBJ2-2|16|TRBV30|.|TRBD1
TGTGCCTGGAGTGAGGAGGGACAGGGGGACACCGGGGAGCTGTTTTTT
CAWSEEGQGDTGELFF
>TRBJ2-7|13|TRBV28|.|.
TGTGCCAGCTCCTCAGGGGACCCCTACGAGCAGTACTTC
CASSSGDPYEQYF
>TRBJ1-1|13|TRBV21-1|.|.
TGTGCCAGCAGCAAAGGGCGGGGCTCGGAAGCTTTCTTT
CASSKGRGSEAFF
>TRBJ1-2|15|TRBV4-2|.|TRBD1
TGTGCCAGCAGCCAGCCCCAGACAGGGGACTATGGCTACACCTTC
CASSQPQTGDYGYTF
>TRBJ2-1|14|TRBV12-5|.|TRBD2
TGTGCTAGTGGTTTGGACAACTGGAAACTAGCGCGGTTCTTC
CASGLDNWKLARFF
>TRBJ1-1|13|TRBV13|.|.
TGTGCCAGCAGCTTAGGCCGGGGGATAGAAGCTTTCTTT
CASSLGRGIEAFF
>TRBJ2-2|12|TRBV5-6|.|.
TGTGCCAGCAGCCGCAGGGCCGGGGAGCTGTTTTTT
CASSRRAGELFF
>TRBJ2-7|18|TRBV4-1|.|TRBD2
TGCGCCAGCAGCCCTGACCCCAGACTAGCGGGAGGGCCGGGCGAGCAGTACTTC
CASSPDPRLAGGPGEQYF
>TRBJ2-1|16|TRBV7-2|.|TRBD1
TGTGCCAGCAGCTTAGCGCAGGGGGAGATTTACAATGAGCAGTTCTTC
CASSLAQGEIYNEQFF